The 23 T cell receptor beta chains in this list originate from one sample, sequenced in a study of T-cell reconstitution after alpha-beta-depleted transplantation in children. Preparing the TCRbeta library involved the use of unique molecular identifiers. One entry per CDR3 protein results from TCRdb running MiXCR on the PCR reads. This sample yields fewer than 350,000 distinct CDR3 sequences, of which around 10% are seen a single time; 7.5% belongs to the top ten. This sample comprised PBMCs, obtained before TCRalphabeta/CD19-depleted stem cell transplant. The receptor set was obtained from a boy younger than two with acute myeloid leukemia, due to receive a stem cell transplant.

The chain carries TRBV15 and TRBJ2-4; D might be TRBD1 (6 bases). CDR1 is LNHNV and CDR2 is YYDKDF in the germline V gene (reference sequence). Trimming left V 3 bases short and J 5 bases short, with 14 bases between. The CDR3 is made up of 15 amino acids. The CDR3 DNA reads TGTGCCACCAGCAGGGGGACACGGGGTGAAAACATTCAGTACTTC. Encoded protein: CATSRGTRGENIQYF.

This clonotype showed up many times. The chain combines TRBV18 with TRBJ2-5; TRBD2 aligns across 8 bases. This CDR3 contains 14 residues. The junction had 4 bases not matched to a gene; V was cut back by 3 bases and J by 4 bases. Germline CDR1 reads KGHSH; CDR2 reads LQKENI. The chain's CDR3 is CASSPTGTRETQYF. CDR3 sequence (DNA): TGTGCCAGCTCACCGACCGGGACTAGAGAGACCCAGTACTTC.

The rearrangement links TRBV20-1 to TRBJ2-1, with TRBD2 identical over 7 bases. The V gene end was trimmed by 0 bases and the J gene end by 7 bases; junction bases not matched to a gene: 9. The CDR3 has 15 residues. Per germline, CDR1 DFQATT and CDR2 SNEGSKA (reference sequence). This CDR3 is CSARDGLAAGNEQFF. DNA of the CDR3: TGCAGTGCTAGAGACGGGCTAGCGGCGGGAAATGAGCAGTTCTTC.

The chain joins TRBV7-6 to TRBJ2-3; a possible D gene is TRBD2 (7 bases). The ends were cut back, 1 base at V and 2 bases at J, with 16 bases in the middle. The CDR3 sequence is 17 residues long. CDR1 is SGHVS, CDR2 FNYEAQ, per germline. The CDR3 is CASSLGGGGPPTDTQYF. The CDR3 bases are TGTGCCAGCAGCTTAGGGGGCGGGGGCCCCCCCACAGATACGCAGTATTTT.

This clonotype was found many times. The chain uses TRBV5-8 and TRBJ1-1; D gene unclear. CDR1 is SGHTS and CDR2 is YDEGEE in the germline V gene. The CDR3 loop spans 14 amino acids. V gave up 1 base and J gave up 3 bases, with 10 bases separating them. Here the CDR3 reads CASSLTTGYTEAFF. The CDR3 DNA reads TGTGCCAGCAGCTTGACGACGGGCTACACTGAAGCTTTCTTT.

This clonotype was counted between two and nine times. The chain uses TRBV7-3 and TRBJ2-5, with 7 bases that match TRBD1. The germline gives CDR1 SGHTA, CDR2 FQGTGA. This CDR3 contains 15 residues. The V gene end was trimmed by 2 bases and the J gene end by 5 bases; junction bases not matched to a gene: 8. The DNA of the CDR3 is TGTGCCAGCAGCTTATTAGGATTACAGGGGGAGACCCAGTACTTC. As protein: CASSLLGLQGETQYF.

This clonotype has a count of ten or more. The chain is built from TRBV3-1 and TRBJ2-5, with D maybe TRBD1 (6 bases). V was cut by 0 bases and J by 3 bases, with 8 bases left in between. CDR1 is LGHDT, CDR2 YNNKEL, per germline (reference sequence). There are 14 residues in the CDR3. The CDR3 here is CASSQDNREETQYF. In nucleotides, the CDR3 is TGTGCCAGCAGCCAAGATAACAGGGAAGAGACCCAGTACTTC.

The chain carries TRBV21-1 and TRBJ2-1. TRBV21-1 constitutes a pseudogene. The CDR3 sequence is 14 residues long. The CDR3, as DNA: TGTGCCAGCAGCAAAGATGGGACCCACAATGAGCAGTTCTTC. This gives the protein CASSKDGTHNEQFF.

This clonotype occurred many times. The chain couples TRBV10-3 to TRBJ2-3, with 10 nucleotides matching TRBD1. Unmatched junction bases numbered 0, after V lost 8 bases and J lost 4 bases. Germline CDR1 and CDR2: ENHRY and SYGVKD. The CDR3 consists of 12 residues. The DNA of the CDR3 is TGTGCCATCGGACAGGGGGCAGATACGCAGTATTTT. It specifies CAIGQGADTQYF.

The table lists this clonotype with many counts. The genes are TRBV14 and TRBJ2-1; 9 bases align to TRBD1. Germline loops: CDR1 SGHDN, CDR2 FVKESK. V shed 10 bases, J shed 2 bases, and the junction held 3 bases outside the gene matches. There are 13 residues in the CDR3. The DNA of the CDR3 is TGTGCCACCCGACAGGGGGCCTACAATGAGCAGTTCTTC. Translating it yields CATRQGAYNEQFF.

The sample holds many counts of this clonotype. The chain employs TRBV12-3 or TRBV12-4 and TRBJ2-1; 7 nucleotides agree with TRBD1. Germline trimming cut 3 bases from V and 4 bases from J; bases unmatched to any gene: 6. CDR3 size: 15 residues. The CDR3 region has the DNA TGTGCCAGCAGTTTCGAGGGACAGAAATACAATGAGCAGTTCTTC. This gives the protein CASSFEGQKYNEQFF.

This clonotype has a count of ten or more. The chain has TRBV7-2 and TRBJ2-7; the D gene could be TRBD1 or TRBD2 (5 bases each). Per the germline V gene, CDR1 is SGHTA and CDR2 is FQGNSA. This CDR3 region has 14 residues. V dropped 5 bases and J dropped 2 bases, with 13 bases sitting between them. The CDR3 DNA sequence: TGTGCCAGCAGCCGGGGCCAGGGTACCTACGAGCAGTACTTC. It is translated as CASSRGQGTYEQYF.

The V and J genes are TRBV12-3 or TRBV12-4 and TRBJ1-4; D unresolved. There are 14 residues in the CDR3. V lost 3 bases and J lost 5, with 10 bases in between. In nucleotides, the CDR3 is TGTGCCAGCAGTTTCCGAGGAGTAAATGAAAAACTGTTTTTT. Its protein is CASSFRGVNEKLFF.

This clonotype was counted at least ten times. This rearrangement joins TRBV4-2 to TRBJ2-3; TRBD2 matches at 15 bases. V lost 4 bases and J lost 0; bases outside the gene matches: 20. From germline, CDR1 is LGHNA and CDR2 YNFKEQ. The CDR3 is 23 amino acids. Written as DNA, the CDR3 is TGTGCCAGCAGCCCCCCGGGACTAGCGGGGGGTTTCGATCCCAGGACTAGCACAGATACGCAGTATTTT. It yields the protein CASSPPGLAGGFDPRTSTDTQYF.

Many counts were recorded for this clonotype. The chain uses TRBV7-3 and TRBJ2-1, with 14 bases that match TRBD2. Germline V gives CDR1 SGHTA, CDR2 FQGTGA. The trim removed 2 bases at V and 6 bases at J, leaving 9 bases unmatched. This CDR3 comprises 18 residues. The CDR3 sequence: CASSLHVGTSGGTNEQFF. The CDR3, as DNA: TGTGCCAGCAGCTTACATGTCGGGACTAGCGGGGGAACCAATGAGCAGTTCTTC.

In nucleotides, the CDR3 is TGTGCCAGCAGTTACTCTGACGGGTACGAGCAGTACTTC. This codes for CASSYSDGYEQYF. V gene TRBV6-5 combines with J gene TRBJ2-7; D remains unclear. CDR1 MNHEY and CDR2 SVGAGI come from the germline V gene. The CDR3 has 13 amino acids. V was trimmed by 0 bases and J by 4 bases, leaving 7 bases between them.

The chain employs TRBV4-1 and TRBJ2-7, with D unresolved. Germline CDR1 MGHRA, CDR2 YSYEKL. V shed 0 bases and J shed 0 bases, with 12 bases lying between them. This CDR3 spans 16 amino acids. The CDR3 is CASSQDGDLSSYEQYF. In DNA form, the CDR3 reads TGCGCCAGCAGCCAAGATGGGGATCTAAGCTCCTACGAGCAGTACTTC.

This clonotype was recorded many times. The chain uses TRBV28 and TRBJ2-7; 10 bases are a match to TRBD1. V shed 6 bases and J 3 bases; nucleotides not matched to a gene: 2. Germline V lookup: CDR1 MDHEN, CDR2 SYDVKM. The CDR3 contains 13 residues. CDR3 amino acids: CASRRTGGYEQYF. The DNA of the CDR3 is TGTGCCAGCAGACGGACAGGGGGCTACGAGCAGTACTTC.

This chain connects TRBV20-1 to TRBJ2-1, with TRBD2 identical over 10 bases. CDR1 DFQATT and CDR2 SNEGSKA come from the germline V gene (reference sequence). The CDR3 covers 15 residues. J lost 3 bases, V lost 6 bases, and 8 bases had no gene match. The CDR3, as DNA: TGCAGTGCCCCAGACTGGACTAGCGGCTACAATGAGCAGTTCTTC. Protein product: CSAPDWTSGYNEQFF.

This clonotype came up many times. V is TRBV6-1 and J is TRBJ2-2; D is uncertain. Per germline, CDR1 MNHNS and CDR2 SASEGT. V was shortened by 8 bases and J by 1 base, with 14 bases between the two germline ends. The CDR3 sequence is 15 residues long. CDR3 sequence reads: CASGFRAKNTGELFF. The CDR3 DNA reads as TGTGCCAGCGGGTTTCGGGCCAAGAACACCGGGGAGCTGTTTTTT.

Here the CDR3 DNA reads TGTGCCACCATAGGGCTTAGCTCCTACAATGAGCAGTTCTTC. Its protein product is CATIGLSSYNEQFF. This rearrangement joins TRBV6-1 to TRBJ2-1; D ambiguous. Germline V gene sequence: CDR1 MNHNS, CDR2 SASEGT. The CDR3 totals 14 residues. Trimming left V 10 bases short and J 0 bases short, with 13 bases between.

Turning to this clonotype: This clone may be a read error of a much larger clone one base away. The V and J genes are TRBV11-2 and TRBJ2-3; D possibly corresponds to TRBD1 (6 bases). V was cut by 3 bases and J by 4 bases, with 26 bases left in between. The CDR3 has 19 amino acids. From germline, CDR1 is SGHAT and CDR2 FQNNGV. In DNA, the CDR3 is TGTGCCAGCAGCTTGCCGGCCGGGACAAGGGAACGGTGCGCAGATACGCAGTATTTT. This codes for CASSLPAGTRERCADTQYF.

This clonotype has ten or more counts. The chain uses TRBV12-3 or TRBV12-4 and TRBJ1-1; TRBD1 might be the D (5 bases). The CDR3 length is 13 residues. The CDR3 region is CATKGPGSMEAFF. CDR3 DNA: TGTGCAACTAAGGGGCCAGGGTCTATGGAAGCTTTCTTT.